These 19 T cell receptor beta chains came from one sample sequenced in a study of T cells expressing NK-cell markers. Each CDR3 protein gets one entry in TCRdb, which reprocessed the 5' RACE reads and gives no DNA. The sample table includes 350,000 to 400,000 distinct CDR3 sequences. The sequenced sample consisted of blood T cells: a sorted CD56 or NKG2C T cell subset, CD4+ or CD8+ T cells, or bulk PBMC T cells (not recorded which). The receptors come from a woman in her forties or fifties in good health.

The CDR3 loop reads CASSLWWSGQGANNEQFF. This sequence joins TRBV28 and TRBJ2-1; lacking DNA, the TRBD1 call made by TCRdb goes unchecked. This CDR3 region has 18 residues. Germline CDR1 and CDR2: MDHEN and SYDVKM.

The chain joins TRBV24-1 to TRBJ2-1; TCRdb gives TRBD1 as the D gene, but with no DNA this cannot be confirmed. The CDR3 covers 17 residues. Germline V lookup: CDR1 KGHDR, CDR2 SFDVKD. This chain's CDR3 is CATSDTAGTGAYNEQFF.

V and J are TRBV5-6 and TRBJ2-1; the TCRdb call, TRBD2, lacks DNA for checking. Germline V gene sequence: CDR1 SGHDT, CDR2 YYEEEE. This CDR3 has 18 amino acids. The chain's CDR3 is CASSLGRLAGASYNEQFF. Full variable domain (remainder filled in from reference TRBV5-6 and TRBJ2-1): DAGVTQSPTHLIKTRGQQVTLRCSPKSGHDTVSWYQQALGQGPQFIFQYYEEEERQRGNFPDRFSGHQFPNYSSELNVNALLLGDSALYLCASSLGRLAGASYNEQFFGPGTRLTVL.

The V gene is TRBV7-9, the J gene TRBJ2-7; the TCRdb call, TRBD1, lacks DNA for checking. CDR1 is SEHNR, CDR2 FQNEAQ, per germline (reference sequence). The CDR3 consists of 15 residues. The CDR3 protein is CASSLDGQGSYEQYF.

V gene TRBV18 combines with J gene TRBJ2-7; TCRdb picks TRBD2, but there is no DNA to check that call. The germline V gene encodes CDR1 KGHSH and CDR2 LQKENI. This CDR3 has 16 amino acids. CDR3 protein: CASSPGLAGITDEQYF.

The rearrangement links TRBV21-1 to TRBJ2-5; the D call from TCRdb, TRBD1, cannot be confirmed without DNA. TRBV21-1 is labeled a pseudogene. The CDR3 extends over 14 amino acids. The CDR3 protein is CATWVAGAQETQYF.

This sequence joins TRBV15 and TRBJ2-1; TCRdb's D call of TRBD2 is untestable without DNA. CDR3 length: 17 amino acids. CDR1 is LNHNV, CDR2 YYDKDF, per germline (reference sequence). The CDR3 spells CATSFPRRGKSLNEQFF.

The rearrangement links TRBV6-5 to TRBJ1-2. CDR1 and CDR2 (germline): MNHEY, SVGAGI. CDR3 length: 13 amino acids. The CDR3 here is CASRLGGLYGYTF.

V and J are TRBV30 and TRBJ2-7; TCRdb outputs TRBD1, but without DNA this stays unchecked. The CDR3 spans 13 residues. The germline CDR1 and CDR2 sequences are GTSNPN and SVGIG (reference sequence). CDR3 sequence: CAWSQGTIYEQYF.

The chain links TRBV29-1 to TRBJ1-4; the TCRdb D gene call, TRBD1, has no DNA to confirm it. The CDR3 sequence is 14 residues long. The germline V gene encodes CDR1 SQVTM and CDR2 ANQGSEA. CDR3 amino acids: CSVKVQGVNEKLFF.

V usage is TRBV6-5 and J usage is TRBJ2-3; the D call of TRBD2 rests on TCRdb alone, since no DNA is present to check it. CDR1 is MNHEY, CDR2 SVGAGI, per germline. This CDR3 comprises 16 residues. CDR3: CASSTPSEKSTDTQYF.

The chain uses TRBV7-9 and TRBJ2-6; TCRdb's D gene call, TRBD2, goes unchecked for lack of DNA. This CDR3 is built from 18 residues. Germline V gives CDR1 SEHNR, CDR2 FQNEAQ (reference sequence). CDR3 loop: CASSSKGGTFPFANVLTF.

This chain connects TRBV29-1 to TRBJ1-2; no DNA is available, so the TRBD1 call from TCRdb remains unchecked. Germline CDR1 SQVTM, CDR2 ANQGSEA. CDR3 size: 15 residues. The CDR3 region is CSAGTGTGRGVGYTF.

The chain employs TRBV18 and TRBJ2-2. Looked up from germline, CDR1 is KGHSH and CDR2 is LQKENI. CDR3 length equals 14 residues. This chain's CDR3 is CASSPDLNTGELFF.

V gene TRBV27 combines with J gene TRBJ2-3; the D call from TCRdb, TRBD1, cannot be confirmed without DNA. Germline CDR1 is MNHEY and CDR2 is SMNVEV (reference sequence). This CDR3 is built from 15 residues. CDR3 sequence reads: CATKGMTGLTDTQYF.

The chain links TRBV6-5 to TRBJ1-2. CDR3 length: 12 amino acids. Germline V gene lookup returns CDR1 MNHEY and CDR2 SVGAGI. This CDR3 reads CASRRPTDGYTF.

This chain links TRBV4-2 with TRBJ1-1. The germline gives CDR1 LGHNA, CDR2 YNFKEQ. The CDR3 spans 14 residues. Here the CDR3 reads CASSQGGGDTEAFF.

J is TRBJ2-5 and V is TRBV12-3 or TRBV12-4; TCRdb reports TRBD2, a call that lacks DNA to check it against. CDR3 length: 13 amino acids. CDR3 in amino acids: CASSWTTTETQYF.

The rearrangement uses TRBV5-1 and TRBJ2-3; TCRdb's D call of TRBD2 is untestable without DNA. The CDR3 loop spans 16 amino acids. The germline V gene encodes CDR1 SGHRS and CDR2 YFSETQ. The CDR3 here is CASSKGLADGADTQYF.